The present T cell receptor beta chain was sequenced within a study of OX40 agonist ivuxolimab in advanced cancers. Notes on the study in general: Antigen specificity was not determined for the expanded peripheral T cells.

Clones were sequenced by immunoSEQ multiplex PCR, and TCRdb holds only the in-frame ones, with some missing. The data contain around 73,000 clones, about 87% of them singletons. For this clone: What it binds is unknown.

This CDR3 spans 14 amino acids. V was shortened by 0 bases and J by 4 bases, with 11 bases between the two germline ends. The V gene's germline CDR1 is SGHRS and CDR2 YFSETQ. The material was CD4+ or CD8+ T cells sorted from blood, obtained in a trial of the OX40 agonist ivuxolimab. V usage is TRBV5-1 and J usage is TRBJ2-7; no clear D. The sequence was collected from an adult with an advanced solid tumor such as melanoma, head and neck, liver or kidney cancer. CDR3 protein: CASSLGQVAYEQYF. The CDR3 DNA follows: TGCGCCAGCAGCTTGGGGCAGGTGGCGTACGAGCAGTACTTC.